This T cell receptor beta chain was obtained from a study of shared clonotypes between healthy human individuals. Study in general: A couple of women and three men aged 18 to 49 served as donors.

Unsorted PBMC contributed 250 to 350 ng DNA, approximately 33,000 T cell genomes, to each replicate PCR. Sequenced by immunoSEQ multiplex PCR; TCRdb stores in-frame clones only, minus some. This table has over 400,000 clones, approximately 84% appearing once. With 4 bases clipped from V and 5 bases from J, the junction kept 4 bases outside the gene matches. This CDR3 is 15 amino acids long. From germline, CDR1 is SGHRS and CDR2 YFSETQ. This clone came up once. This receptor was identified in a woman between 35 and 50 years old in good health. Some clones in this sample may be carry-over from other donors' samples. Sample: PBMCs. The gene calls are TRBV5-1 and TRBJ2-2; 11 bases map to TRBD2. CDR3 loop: CASSQLAGETGELFF. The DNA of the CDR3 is TGCGCCAGCAGCCAACTAGCGGGAGAGACCGGGGAGCTGTTTTTT.